Below, 9 T cell receptor beta chains from the same sample are listed, as sequenced in a study of B cell selection in AIRE deficiency. The regulatory T cell sort gate was CD4+CD25hiCD127low/negative. Assay used: immunoSEQ multiplex PCR; TCRdb lists only in-frame clones, some missing. Of 15,000 to 20,000 clones listed, roughly 91% were seen once; the top ten hold about 0.9%. What was sequenced was CD4+CD25+ Tregs sorted from PBMCs. All receptors derive from a human donor in good health.

With regard to this clone: The same CDR3 can be traced to other DNA sequences in this sample. The chain carries TRBV18 and TRBJ2-7; possible D gene TRBD2, 5 bases. Trimming took off 3 bases at V and 7 bases at J, with 7 bases between the two ends. The CDR3 has 11 residues. Per the germline V gene, CDR1 is KGHSH and CDR2 is LQKENI. The CDR3 sequence is CASSPSGEQYF. As DNA, the CDR3 is TGTGCCAGCTCACCCTCGGGGGAGCAGTACTTC.

The chain joins TRBV28 to TRBJ1-6; D is unclear. This CDR3 has 14 amino acids. With 6 bases removed from V and 0 bases from J, the gap between germline ends came to 6 bases. CDR1 and CDR2 from the germline V gene are MDHEN and SYDVKM. The CDR3 is CASRGSSYNSPLHF. The CDR3 DNA is TGTGCCAGCAGAGGGAGCTCCTATAATTCACCCCTCCACTTT.

The J gene is TRBJ1-5, the V gene TRBV9; 8 bases align to TRBD1. Germline CDR1 reads SGDLS; CDR2 reads YYNGEE. J gave up 3 bases and V 0 bases, and 5 bases lay outside the gene matches. The CDR3 runs to 16 residues. The CDR3 DNA sequence: TGTGCCAGCAGCGTAGACGACAGGGGCCCCAATCAGCCCCAGCATTTT. Protein: CASSVDDRGPNQPQHF. The whole variable domain, filled in from reference TRBV9 and TRBJ1-5, reads DSGVTQTPKHLITATGQRVTLRCSPRSGDLSVYWYQQSLDQGLQFLIQYYNGEERAKGNILERFSAQQFPDLHSELNLSSLELGDSALYFCASSVDDRGPNQPQHFGDGTRLSIL.

The chain recombines TRBV28 with TRBJ1-1; 9 positions agree with TRBD1. Trimming at V came to 7 bases and at J to 7 bases, leaving 7 bases not matched to a gene. Germline V gene lookup returns CDR1 MDHEN and CDR2 SYDVKM. The CDR3 length is 13 residues. In DNA form, the CDR3 reads TGTGCCAGCACCCCGGGACAGGGACTTGAAGCTTTCTTT. This codes for CASTPGQGLEAFF.

This chain connects TRBV19 to TRBJ2-7; D gene unclear. Germline V lookup: CDR1 LNHDA, CDR2 SQIVND (reference sequence). V was trimmed by 5 bases and J by 7 bases, leaving 12 bases between them. CDR3 length: 12 amino acids. The CDR3 nucleotides read TGTGCCAGTAGTGTGGGGATGGGAGAGCAGTACTTC. It is translated as CASSVGMGEQYF.

This clone was seen a single time. The chain is built from TRBV4-1 and TRBJ2-3, with TRBD2 matching 11 bases. The V and J ends lost 3 bases and 0 bases, in that order; junction bases with no gene match: 11. The CDR3 runs to 19 residues. Germline assignment: CDR1 MGHRA and CDR2 YSYEKL. The CDR3 protein is CASSQATSGRGGSTDTQYF. CDR3 nucleotides: TGCGCCAGCAGCCAGGCTACTAGCGGGAGAGGGGGCAGCACAGATACGCAGTATTTT.

This chain joins TRBV6-1 and TRBJ2-7; 8 nucleotides align to TRBD2. The CDR3 is 12 amino acids. V was pared by 7 bases and J by 4 bases, with 3 bases of the junction left unmatched. The germline V gene encodes CDR1 MNHNS and CDR2 SASEGT. CDR3: CASTAGAYEQYF. The DNA for the CDR3 is TGTGCCAGCACAGCGGGAGCGTACGAGCAGTACTTC.

The chain uses TRBV5-1 and TRBJ1-6, with TRBD1 matching over 8 bases. The CDR3 spans 14 residues. Losses at the gene ends were 7 bases for V and 7 bases for J; bases not matched to a gene: 7. The germline V gene has CDR1 SGHRS and CDR2 YFSETQ. Here the CDR3 DNA reads TGCGCCAGCCGGCCCGGGACAGGCAATTCACCCCTCCACTTT. This sequence encodes CASRPGTGNSPLHF.

This rearrangement joins TRBV7-2 to TRBJ2-7; D ambiguous. The CDR3 has 15 amino acids. V was clipped by 1 base and J by 2 bases, with 12 bases between them. Germline V lookup: CDR1 SGHTA, CDR2 FQGNSA. The CDR3 DNA reads as TGTGCCAGCAGCTTAGTGAAGGGTGCTGCCTACGAGCAGTACTTC. As protein: CASSLVKGAAYEQYF.